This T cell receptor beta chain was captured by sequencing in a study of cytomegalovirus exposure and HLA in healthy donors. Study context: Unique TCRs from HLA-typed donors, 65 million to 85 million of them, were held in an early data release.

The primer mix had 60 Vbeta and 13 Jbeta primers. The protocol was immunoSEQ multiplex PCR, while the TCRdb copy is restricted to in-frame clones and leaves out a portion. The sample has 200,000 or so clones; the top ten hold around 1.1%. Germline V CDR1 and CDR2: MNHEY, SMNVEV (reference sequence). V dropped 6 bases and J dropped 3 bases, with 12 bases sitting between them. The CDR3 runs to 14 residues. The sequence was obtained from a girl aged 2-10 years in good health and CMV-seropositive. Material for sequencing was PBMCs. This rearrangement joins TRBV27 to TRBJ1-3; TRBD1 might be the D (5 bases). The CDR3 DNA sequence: TGTGCCAGCAGCCTCGGGGGGTTTGGAAACACCATATATTTT. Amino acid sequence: CASSLGGFGNTIYF.